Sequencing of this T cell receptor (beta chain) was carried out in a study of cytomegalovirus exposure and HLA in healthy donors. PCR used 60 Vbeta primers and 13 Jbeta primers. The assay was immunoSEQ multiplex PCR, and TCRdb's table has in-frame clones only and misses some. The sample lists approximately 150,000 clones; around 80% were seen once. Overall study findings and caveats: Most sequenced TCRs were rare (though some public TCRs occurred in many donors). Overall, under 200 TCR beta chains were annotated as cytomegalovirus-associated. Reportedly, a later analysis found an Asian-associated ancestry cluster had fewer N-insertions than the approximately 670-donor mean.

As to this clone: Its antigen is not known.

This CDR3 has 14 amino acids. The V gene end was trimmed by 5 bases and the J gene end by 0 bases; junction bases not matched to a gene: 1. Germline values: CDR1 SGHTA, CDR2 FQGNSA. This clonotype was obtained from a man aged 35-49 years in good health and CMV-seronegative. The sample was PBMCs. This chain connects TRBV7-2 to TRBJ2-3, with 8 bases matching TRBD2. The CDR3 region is CASSRGGSTDTQYF. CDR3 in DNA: TGTGCCAGCAGCCGCGGGGGGAGCACAGATACGCAGTATTTT. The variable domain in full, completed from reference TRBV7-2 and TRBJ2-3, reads GAGVSQSPSNKVTEKGKDVELRCDPISGHTALYWYRQSLGQGLEFLIYFQGNSAPDKSGLPSDRFSAERTGGSVSTLTIQRTQQEDSAVYLCASSRGGSTDTQYFGPGTRLTVL.